These 23 T cell receptor beta chains were sequenced from one sample in a study of blood T cells in healthy people across ages (dated by TCRdb to 2014 to 2015). The library was built by means of 5' RACE. The instrument was an Illumina HiSeq 2500. A second 7 to 11 cycle PCR used a sample-barcoded 5' primer and a J-beta primer mix. TCRdb passed the public sequencing reads through fastp at Q25 and MiXCR, retaining productive beta sequences. Entries are consolidated by CDR3 protein sequence, retaining the most common genes and DNA. The sample table contains around 780,000 distinct CDR3 sequences; only one count was recorded for 20% to 30% of them. Under 3% of the sample rests with the top ten. Separately, the same data were catalogued under a study of T cells of mothers and their children.

The sequenced material came from blood. The receptors derive from a boy aged 10-17 years in good health.

This chain joins TRBV3-1 and TRBJ2-7, with TRBD1 matching over 7 bases. V lost 1 base and J lost 3; bases outside the gene matches: 6. Germline values: CDR1 LGHDT, CDR2 YNNKEL (reference sequence). The CDR3 is made up of 15 amino acids. The CDR3 reads CASSQAGPGGYEQYF. The DNA for the CDR3 is TGTGCCAGCAGCCAAGCCGGCCCAGGGGGCTACGAGCAGTACTTC.

This clonotype was seen just once. The chain uses TRBV5-1 and TRBJ1-1, with 8 positions matching TRBD1. This CDR3 spans 15 amino acids. J was trimmed by 2 bases and V by 3 bases; bases with no gene match: 6. Germline V gene data show CDR1 as SGHRS and CDR2 as YFSETQ. The CDR3 sequence is CASSSTGEENTEAFF. DNA for the CDR3: TGCGCCAGCAGCTCGACAGGGGAGGAAAACACTGAAGCTTTCTTT.

V and J are TRBV6-1 and TRBJ2-7, with a possible D match to TRBD2 (5 bases). The V end was cut by 2 bases, the J end by 10 bases, with 21 bases between. The CDR3 is 15 amino acids. The V gene's germline CDR1 is MNHNS and CDR2 SASEGT. The CDR3 region is CASSELPKVVASQYF. For the CDR3, the DNA is TGTGCCAGCAGTGAACTCCCCAAGGTGGTAGCGTCTCAGTACTTC.

V is TRBV5-5 and J is TRBJ1-1; D may be TRBD1 (6 bases). The CDR3 runs 15 residues. Germline lookup yields CDR1 SGHKS and CDR2 YYEKEE (reference sequence). Trimming pared 5 bases from V and 5 bases from J, leaving 19 bases between. The CDR3 loop is CASRLPGGRLTEAFF. In DNA, the CDR3 is TGTGCCAGCAGGCTTCCGGGGGGGCGCCTAACTGAAGCTTTCTTT.

The chain links TRBV20-1 to TRBJ2-3; a weak D match, TRBD1 (7 bases). CDR1 and CDR2 (germline): DFQATT, SNEGSKA (reference sequence). Between the trimmed V and J ends, which lost 1 base and 5 bases, there was a span of 22 bases. The CDR3 has 17 residues. CDR3 loop: CSARVSQGGSGGDTQYF. CDR3 coding DNA: TGCAGTGCTAGAGTTTCGCAGGGGGGCAGTGGAGGAGATACGCAGTATTTT.

The chain has TRBV29-1 and TRBJ2-7, with 8 bases fitting TRBD1. The V segment lost 0 bases and the J segment 4 bases; nucleotides outside the gene matches: 8. This CDR3 comprises 15 residues. From germline, CDR1 is SQVTM and CDR2 ANQGSEA. The CDR3, as DNA: TGCAGCGTTGAAGATCTGACAGGGGTAGGTTACGAGCAGTACTTC. Its translation is CSVEDLTGVGYEQYF.

As to this clonotype: Relative to the germline gene, one junction end is altered; a read error may explain this. The V gene is TRBV2, the J gene TRBJ1-1, with D possibly matching TRBD1 (6 bases). CDR3 length: 15 amino acids. The germline gives CDR1 SNHLY, CDR2 FYNNEI. The DNA of the CDR3 is TGTGCCGGCAGTGTAAGGGGGGCCAGGAACACTGAAGCTTTCTTT. Translated, it gives CAGSVRGARNTEAFF.

This clonotype has more than one count but fewer than ten. The chain couples TRBV24-1 to TRBJ2-3; TRBD2 is a possible D gene (6 bases). Trimming pared 4 bases from V and 0 bases from J, leaving 16 bases between. The CDR3 has 17 amino acids. Germline CDR1 reads KGHDR; CDR2 reads SFDVKD. The CDR3: CATSDSRGAPSTDTQYF. The CDR3 region has the DNA TGTGCCACCAGTGACTCGCGGGGTGCGCCTAGCACAGATACGCAGTATTTT.

This clonotype was counted only a few times. This chain's CDR3 is CASTWAVGTSYNSPLHF. CDR3 coding DNA: TGTGCCAGCACCTGGGCGGTTGGGACGTCCTATAATTCACCCCTCCACTTT. This chain uses TRBV7-8 with TRBJ1-6, with D perhaps TRBD1 (5 bases). V lost 7 bases to trimming and J lost 1 base, with 17 bases between them. The CDR3 spans 17 residues. Germline V gives CDR1 SGHVS, CDR2 FQNEAQ.

In its sample, this clonotype was seen a few times. The V and J genes are TRBV5-1 and TRBJ2-5, with TRBD2 matching 12 bases. J was trimmed by 5 bases and V by 3 bases; bases with no gene match: 8. The CDR3 has 16 residues. Germline loops: CDR1 SGHRS, CDR2 YFSETQ. The chain's CDR3 is CASSSARLAGDETQYF. In DNA, the CDR3 is TGCGCCAGCAGCTCGGCCCGACTAGCGGGGGATGAGACCCAGTACTTC.

This clonotype was found a few times. A junction boundary mismatches the germline segment, possibly from a read error. The CDR3 is CASSLAGQLPHTQF. CDR3 sequence (DNA): TGTGCCAGCAGTTTAGCGGGACAGCTACCACACACTCAGTTC. This chain joins TRBV12-3 or TRBV12-4 and TRBJ2-7; 7 nucleotides agree with TRBD1. CDR3 size: 14 residues.

J is TRBJ2-7 and V is TRBV4-1; 7 bases agree with TRBD2. The germline V gene encodes CDR1 MGHRA and CDR2 YSYEKL. Trimming took 1 base from V and 3 from J; bases not matched to a gene: 3. CDR3 length equals 14 residues. The CDR3 DNA follows: TGCGCCAGCAGCCAAGTGTCGGGGGGCTACGAGCAGTACTTC. This encodes CASSQVSGGYEQYF.

This chain joins TRBV24-1 and TRBJ2-2, with TRBD1 identical over 8 bases. CDR1 and CDR2 (germline): KGHDR, SFDVKD. The CDR3 extends over 16 amino acids. Trimming at V came to 3 bases and at J to 4 bases, leaving 6 bases not matched to a gene. DNA for the CDR3: TGTGCCACCAGTGATCCTAGACAGGGGTCCACCGGGGAGCTGTTTTTT. The encoded protein is CATSDPRQGSTGELFF.

CDR3 protein: CASSGGRGENQPQHF. The CDR3 region has the DNA TGTGCCAGCAGCGGGGGGAGAGGGGAGAATCAGCCCCAGCATTTT. This sequence joins TRBV5-5 and TRBJ1-5, with D tentatively TRBD1 (5 bases). V lost 4 bases, J lost 4 bases, and 15 bases lay in between. This CDR3 is 15 amino acids long. CDR1 is SGHKS, CDR2 YYEKEE, per germline (reference sequence).

This clonotype was found a few times. The chain employs TRBV2 and TRBJ1-2, with D unclear. Germline assignment: CDR1 SNHLY and CDR2 FYNNEI. Trimming stripped 4 bases from V and 0 bases from J, with 6 bases between. CDR3 length: 13 residues. In DNA, the CDR3 is TGTGCCAGCAGTGGAAGTTCTAACTATGGCTACACCTTC. Encoded protein: CASSGSSNYGYTF.

In its sample, this clonotype was seen a few times. V and J are TRBV15 and TRBJ1-4; 7 nucleotides line up with TRBD1. V lost 1 base and J lost 6; bases outside the gene matches: 2. The germline V gene encodes CDR1 LNHNV and CDR2 YYDKDF (reference sequence). The length of the CDR3 is 14 residues. The CDR3 region has the DNA TGTGCCACCAGCAGAGGAGGGGGCGATGAAAAACTGTTTTTT. Its translation: CATSRGGGDEKLFF.

This chain connects TRBV7-6 to TRBJ1-2, with D perhaps TRBD1 (5 bases). Trimming took 5 bases from V and 1 from J, leaving 11 bases between them. CDR3 length: 14 amino acids. Germline V gene data show CDR1 as SGHVS and CDR2 as FNYEAQ. CDR3 protein: CASSMDTVNYGYTF. In nucleotides, the CDR3 is TGTGCCAGCAGCATGGACACCGTTAACTATGGCTACACCTTC.

J is TRBJ2-7 and V is TRBV11-3, with 7 bases fitting TRBD1. After removal of 5 bases from V and 5 bases from J, the junction contained 12 bases not matched to a gene. Germline V CDR1 and CDR2: SGHNT, YENEEA. The CDR3 sequence is 15 residues long. The CDR3 DNA reads TGTGCCAGCAGCGCGTCTAAGGGGGCGGCTAACGAGCAGTACTTC. This gives the protein CASSASKGAANEQYF.

The V call is TRBV27, the J call TRBJ2-1, with TRBD2 as a possible D gene (7 bases). The CDR3 is made up of 16 amino acids. Trimming took 5 bases from V and 4 from J, leaving 18 bases between them. Germline values: CDR1 MNHEY, CDR2 SMNVEV (reference sequence). The CDR3 region has the DNA TGTGCCAGCAGTCCTTATCGGGGGGACATATACAATGAGCAGTTCTTC. Amino acids: CASSPYRGDIYNEQFF.

The V call is TRBV12-5, the J call TRBJ2-2; TRBD2 agrees at 10 bases. The CDR3 spans 17 residues. Germline CDR1 LGHNT, CDR2 FRNRAP. The trim removed 3 bases at V and 1 base at J, leaving 5 bases unmatched. CDR3 nucleotides: TGTGCTAGTGGTTTAGCGACTAGCGGGCGGAACACCGGGGAGCTGTTTTTT. This codes for CASGLATSGRNTGELFF.

The chain joins TRBV20-1 to TRBJ2-1, with TRBD2 identical over 9 bases. CDR1 DFQATT and CDR2 SNEGSKA come from the germline V gene (reference sequence). The CDR3 has 15 amino acids. Trimming took 3 bases from V and 4 from J; bases not matched to a gene: 7. This chain's CDR3 is CSASLAGNLYNEQFF. The CDR3 coding sequence is TGCAGTGCTAGTCTAGCGGGGAACTTATACAATGAGCAGTTCTTC.

This clonotype was seen a handful of times. This CDR3 reads CASSPQGALLTYEQYF. The CDR3 region has the DNA TGCGCCAGCAGCCCACAGGGAGCCCTCCTGACCTACGAGCAGTACTTC. The V and J genes are TRBV5-1 and TRBJ2-7; a weak D match, TRBD1 (6 bases). The CDR3 totals 16 residues. From germline, CDR1 is SGHRS and CDR2 YFSETQ. The V gene lost 4 bases and the J gene lost 2 bases, with 19 bases spanning the gap.

This clonotype has only a few counts. The CDR3 sequence is CASIPGLQYF. DNA for the CDR3: TGCGCCAGCATACCGGGACTTCAGTACTTC. The chain recombines TRBV10-1 with TRBJ2-4, with D perhaps assigned TRBD1 or TRBD2 (5 bases each). Germline loops: CDR1 WNHNN, CDR2 SYGVQD (reference sequence). The CDR3 consists of 10 residues. V was cut by 7 bases and J by 11 bases, with 9 bases left in between.